Sequencing of this TCR beta chain was carried out in a study of post-analysis software for immune sequencing data. Study-level information: Recorded disease courses covered relapsing-remitting, secondary progressive and progressive-relapsing multiple sclerosis. Some patients had no subtype annotation. General study results and limits: With F measure, samples from one preparation batch clustered together strongly. TRBV segments more frequent in patients than in controls numbered roughly 5 and included TRBV5-6, TRBV5-1 and TRBV20-1. People with multiple sclerosis had a significantly lower normalized Chao1 diversity than controls did.

The ends were cut back, 2 bases at V and 2 bases at J, with 7 bases in the middle. The CDR3 is made up of 14 amino acids. The germline V gene has CDR1 SGHVS and CDR2 FQNEAQ. Every TCR beta cDNA library bore unique molecular identifiers. When 1 to 10 million T cells were used, they gave about 550,000 cDNA molecules. TCRdb processed the PCR reads anew with MiXCR; each CDR3 protein has one entry. The table includes hundreds of thousands of distinct CDR3 sequences, around 27% detected once. In its sample, this clonotype was seen a few times. Antigen unknown. The TCR comes from a girl between 5 and 17 years old with multiple sclerosis. Input material: blood. This chain connects TRBV7-8 to TRBJ2-1; D unclear. This CDR3 is CASSLRLAYNEQFF. The CDR3, as DNA: TGTGCCAGCAGCTTAAGACTGGCCTACAATGAGCAGTTCTTC.